The rows below give T cell receptor beta chains drawn from one sample of a study of blood T cell repertoires in COVID-19. Produced via immunoSEQ multiplex PCR; TCRdb's table is partial and in-frame only. The repertoire includes 25,000 to 35,000 clones, 75% to 90% of them detected once, and less than 9.5% sits in the top ten. Sequencing used peripheral blood. These TCRs come from a human donor in a cohort sampled during active COVID-19. CDR3s include the opening cysteine and the closing phenylalanine or tryptophan. The D gene is left open where the match is weak. Not every row has a clone size; where given, it reads once, few, many or a size class.

size	D	V	J	CDR3	DNA
few	TRBD1	TRBV27	TRBJ1-6	CASSADRVPNSPLHF	TGTGCCAGCAGTGCCGACAGGGTGCCGAATTCACCCCTCCACTTT
NA	TRBD2	TRBV7-3	TRBJ2-1	CASSLSLAGDYNEQFF	TGTGCCAGCAGCTTGTCACTAGCGGGAGACTACAATGAGCAGTTCTTC
once	TRBD1	TRBV7-3	TRBJ2-1	CASSADRDNEQFF	TGTGCCAGCAGCGCGGACAGGGACAATGAGCAGTTCTTC
NA	TRBD1	TRBV7-6	TRBJ2-5	CASSLAPTGTGRGETQYF	TGTGCCAGCAGCTTAGCACCAACCGGGACAGGGAGAGGAGAGACCCAGTACTTC
once	NA	TRBV18	TRBJ2-7	CASSPPGSGAYEQYF	TGTGCCAGCTCACCACCGGGATCAGGGGCCTACGAGCAGTACTTC
NA	NA	TRBV7-9	TRBJ2-3	CASSLAIAEPTDTQYF	TGTGCCAGCAGCTTAGCGATAGCGGAGCCCACAGATACGCAGTATTTT
NA	NA	TRBV4-2	TRBJ2-5	CASSREGGLRQTQYF	TGTGCCAGCAGCCGAGAGGGAGGACTAAGGCAGACCCAGTACTTC
few	NA	TRBV6-5	TRBJ2-7	CASSYSEGDFTYEQYF	TGTGCCAGCAGTTACTCAGAGGGAGACTTTACCTACGAGCAGTACTTC
NA	NA	TRBV19	TRBJ1-5	CASRTGYQPQHF	TGTGCCAGTAGGACAGGTTATCAGCCCCAGCATTTT
NA	NA	TRBV5-1	TRBJ2-5	CASSLEAGMSETQYF	TGCGCCAGCAGCTTGGAGGCAGGGATGTCAGAGACCCAGTACTTC
NA	NA	TRBV29-1	TRBJ2-7	CSVARVRGYEQYF	TGCAGCGTTGCCAGGGTCAGAGGATACGAGCAGTACTTC
NA	TRBD2	TRBV7-2	TRBJ2-1	CASSYIPGLAGSNEQFF	TGTGCCAGCAGCTACATACCGGGACTAGCGGGGAGTAATGAGCAGTTCTTC
NA	NA	TRBV6-5	TRBJ2-5	CASSYTSGGETQYF	TGTGCCAGCAGTTACACTTCAGGTGGGGAGACCCAGTACTTC
NA	TRBD2	TRBV10-3	TRBJ2-7	CATGGGGDYEQYF	TGTGCCACCGGGGGTGGGGGGGACTACGAGCAGTACTTC
NA	TRBD1	TRBV27	TRBJ2-1	CASSLSGTGGHNEQFF	TGTGCCAGCAGTTTATCAGGGACAGGGGGCCACAATGAGCAGTTCTTC
NA	NA	TRBV4-1	TRBJ2-1	CASSQDTARGYNEQFF	TGCGCCAGCAGCCAAGATACGGCACGGGGATACAATGAGCAGTTCTTC
NA	NA	TRBV9	TRBJ1-4	CASSLGYSPHNEKLFF	TGTGCCAGCAGCCTCGGATATAGCCCCCATAATGAAAAACTGTTTTTT
NA	NA	TRBV27	TRBJ1-1	CASSYKMAGPRGTEAFF	TGTGCCAGCAGTTACAAAATGGCAGGCCCCAGGGGCACTGAAGCTTTCTTT
few	NA	TRBV10-3	TRBJ1-3	CAIDAGNTIYF	TGTGCCATCGATGCGGGAAACACCATATATTTT
NA	NA	TRBV19	TRBJ1-2	CASSIRQFPNGYTF	TGTGCCAGTAGTATACGACAGTTCCCTAATGGCTACACCTTC
NA	NA	TRBV10-3	TRBJ2-5	CAISESNILAGGYRETQYF	TGTGCCATCAGTGAGTCCAACATCCTCGCCGGGGGATATAGGGAGACCCAGTACTTC
once	TRBD1	TRBV30	TRBJ2-5	CAWSVRFQAGGETQYF	TGTGCCTGGAGTGTACGATTCCAGGCAGGGGGAGAGACCCAGTACTTC
once	NA	TRBV27	TRBJ2-5	CASSFGGQSQETQYF	TGTGCCAGCAGTTTTGGTGGACAGAGCCAAGAGACCCAGTACTTC
once	NA	TRBV4-1	TRBJ2-5	CASSQDHRTAKTQYF	TGCGCCAGCAGCCAAGATCACAGGACAGCGAAGACCCAGTACTTC
NA	TRBD1	TRBV7-3	TRBJ2-5	CASSLNRQGALETQYF	TGTGCCAGCAGCCTTAATAGACAGGGGGCTTTGGAGACCCAGTACTTC
once	TRBD1	TRBV7-3	TRBJ2-3	CASSSRQGMTDTQYF	TGTGCCAGCAGCTCCCGACAGGGGATGACAGATACGCAGTATTTT
NA	NA	TRBV6-5	TRBJ1-1	CASSYGRVNTEAFF	TGTGCCAGCAGTTACGGCAGGGTGAACACTGAAGCTTTCTTT